The 21 T cell receptor beta chains below all came from one sample that was sequenced in a study of graft-versus-host responses after intestinal transplantation. Sequencing was performed with immunoSEQ multiplex PCR; in TCRdb, only in-frame clones are kept and a portion is missing. Here the sample spans about 100,000 clones, roughly nine tenths being singletons. These receptors have no identified antigens. Sample: unstimulated CD4+ T cells sorted from spleen or lymph node cells, taken before transplant. These receptors were collected from a human donor who was the organ donor for an intestinal transplant.

This chain joins TRBV18 and TRBJ1-2, with unresolved D. The CDR3 is 11 amino acids. CDR1 is KGHSH, CDR2 LQKENI, per germline. V dropped 4 bases and J dropped 8 bases, with 8 bases sitting between them. The CDR3 sequence is CASSRTGGYTF. In nucleotides, the CDR3 is TGTGCCAGCTCACGGACGGGGGGCTACACCTTC.

The chain has TRBV6-1 and TRBJ1-4; D call uncertain. Germline values: CDR1 MNHNS, CDR2 SASEGT. CDR3 length: 14 amino acids. V shed 2 bases and J shed 7 bases, with 11 bases lying between them. CDR3 region: CASSERVVGEKLFF. CDR3 sequence (DNA): TGTGCCAGCAGTGAACGTGTAGTGGGTGAAAAACTGTTTTTT.

This clone appeared a single time. The CDR3 region has the DNA TGCGCCAGCAGCTTGGGACCGAGCACCGGGGAGCTGTTTTTT. Residues: CASSLGPSTGELFF. This chain connects TRBV5-1 to TRBJ2-2; D is ambiguous. V lost 0 bases and J 4 bases, leaving 7 bases between the germline ends. The germline gives CDR1 SGHRS, CDR2 YFSETQ. CDR3 length equals 14 residues.

This chain joins TRBV6-4 and TRBJ2-5; D uncertain. This CDR3 has 11 residues. The germline V gene has CDR1 MRHNA and CDR2 SNTAGT. The V end was cut by 0 bases, the J end by 6 bases, with 2 bases between. The CDR3 region has the DNA TGTGCCAGCAGTGACTCGAAGACCCAGTACTTC. Its translation: CASSDSKTQYF.

The V gene is TRBV6-6, the J gene TRBJ1-6; possible D gene TRBD1, 5 bases. This CDR3 has 15 amino acids. CDR1 is MNHNY, CDR2 SVGAGI, per germline (reference sequence). Trimming stripped 4 bases from V and 6 bases from J, with 13 bases between. The CDR3: CASSFQGAANSPLHF. The CDR3 coding sequence is TGTGCCAGCAGTTTTCAGGGTGCGGCTAATTCACCCCTCCACTTT.

This clone was observed a handful of times. The rearrangement joins TRBV5-1 to TRBJ2-4, with D tentatively TRBD1 or TRBD2 (5 bases each). Germline V lookup: CDR1 SGHRS, CDR2 YFSETQ. The CDR3 is 14 residues long. V gave up 0 bases and J gave up 4 bases, with 8 bases separating them. The CDR3 DNA sequence: TGCGCCAGCAGCTTGGGGGACCGGAAAAACATTCAGTACTTC. It specifies CASSLGDRKNIQYF.

The gene calls are TRBV6-6 and TRBJ2-7; possibly TRBD1 or TRBD2 for D (5 bases each). The CDR3 length is 13 residues. Trimming removed 6 bases at V and 3 bases at J, with 12 bases between. CDR1 and CDR2 from the germline V gene are MNHNY and SVGAGI (reference sequence). The CDR3 DNA follows: TGTGCCAGCAGGACGGGACCCAACTACGAGCAGTACTTC. This gives the protein CASRTGPNYEQYF.

The rearrangement links TRBV10-3 to TRBJ2-1; the match to TRBD2 covers 8 bases. Losses at the gene ends were 8 bases for V and 6 bases for J; bases not matched to a gene: 6. There are 13 residues in the CDR3. Germline loops: CDR1 ENHRY, CDR2 SYGVKD. The CDR3, as DNA: TGTGCCATCGCCGGGGGGGCAGGCAATGAGCAGTTCTTC. Amino acid sequence: CAIAGGAGNEQFF.

The gene calls are TRBV7-8 and TRBJ1-4, with a weak D call TRBD1 (5 bases). Germline V gene lookup returns CDR1 SGHVS and CDR2 FQNEAQ. The germline V and J ends were trimmed by 8 bases and 3 bases, with 13 bases remaining between them. CDR3 length: 14 amino acids. CDR3 nucleotide sequence: TGTGCCAGCCGGGGGAACAGCCCTAATGAAAAACTGTTTTTT. It specifies CASRGNSPNEKLFF.

The CDR3 nucleotides read TGCAGCGTCGAAACTGATGGCTACACCTTC. Residues: CSVETDGYTF. The rearrangement links TRBV29-1 to TRBJ1-2, with D unresolved. The V end lost 6 bases, the J end lost 6 bases, and 8 bases lay between the germline ends. This CDR3 contains 10 residues. Germline CDR1 SQVTM, CDR2 ANQGSEA.

The V gene is TRBV10-3, the J gene TRBJ1-1; D gene ambiguous. Trimming removed 1 base at V and 0 bases at J, with 6 bases between. This CDR3 has 14 amino acids. Germline CDR1 and CDR2: ENHRY and SYGVKD. The CDR3 protein is CAISELEMNTEAFF. In DNA form, the CDR3 reads TGTGCCATCAGTGAGTTAGAAATGAACACTGAAGCTTTCTTT.

The chain is built from TRBV7-7 and TRBJ1-1; D is uncertain. The CDR3 spans 15 residues. Germline loops: CDR1 SSHAT, CDR2 FNYEAQ (reference sequence). V was trimmed by 5 bases and J by 3 bases, leaving 16 bases between them. The CDR3 DNA is TGTGCCAGCAGCCCAGCCCCAGTTCAAGACACTGAAGCTTTCTTT. It is translated as CASSPAPVQDTEAFF.

The count of this clone is one. Within the sample, other DNA sequences also encode this same CDR3. This sequence joins TRBV6-1 and TRBJ1-5, with TRBD1 identical over 7 bases. J gave up 2 bases and V 6 bases, and 4 bases lay outside the gene matches. This CDR3 is built from 14 residues. Looked up from germline, CDR1 is MNHNS and CDR2 is SASEGT. The CDR3 reads CASRRTGGNQPQHF. For the CDR3, the DNA is TGTGCCAGCAGGCGTACAGGGGGCAATCAGCCCCAGCATTTT.

This clone was found once. The rearrangement joins TRBV19 to TRBJ2-5, with 12 bases aligning to TRBD2. Germline V gene data show CDR1 as LNHDA and CDR2 as SQIVND (reference sequence). The ends lost 1 base at V and 5 bases at J; junction bases unmatched: 2. The CDR3 consists of 15 residues. The DNA of the CDR3 is TGTGCCAGTAGTATAGGGACTAGCGGGGAGGAGACCCAGTACTTC. Translation: CASSIGTSGEETQYF.

The rearrangement joins TRBV28 to TRBJ2-1, with 7 bases identical to TRBD2. V lost 5 bases to trimming and J lost 1 base; unmatched junction nucleotides: 5. Germline loops: CDR1 MDHEN, CDR2 SYDVKM. This CDR3 has 15 amino acids. The CDR3 loop is CASSNGGGSYNEQFF. The CDR3 DNA reads TGTGCCAGCAGTAATGGCGGGGGATCCTACAATGAGCAGTTCTTC.

This clone has more than one count but fewer than ten. The chain links TRBV4-2 to TRBJ2-6; D unclear. CDR1 LGHNA and CDR2 YNFKEQ come from the germline V gene. Trimming stripped 4 bases from V and 0 bases from J, with 4 bases between. The length of the CDR3 is 14 residues. The DNA of the CDR3 is TGTGCCAGCAGCCCCGCCTCTGGGGCCAACGTCCTGACTTTC. Its protein is CASSPASGANVLTF.

The CDR3 spells CASTISFTEAFF. In DNA form, the CDR3 reads TGTGCCAGCACGATCTCCTTTACTGAAGCTTTCTTT. J is TRBJ1-1 and V is TRBV6-5; D is ambiguous. CDR1 is MNHEY, CDR2 SVGAGI, per germline. Trimming pared 7 bases from V and 5 bases from J, leaving 11 bases between. This CDR3 has 12 amino acids.

The chain combines TRBV28 with TRBJ1-1; TRBD1 might be the D (6 bases). Trimming stripped 2 bases from V and 3 bases from J, with 13 bases between. The CDR3 has 15 residues. CDR1 and CDR2 (germline): MDHEN, SYDVKM. CDR3 nucleotides: TGTGCCAGCAGTTTAATGGCAGCAGGGGACACTGAAGCTTTCTTT. It specifies CASSLMAAGDTEAFF.

This chain uses TRBV21-1 with TRBJ2-7; the D call in the table, TRBD1, was not verified against the DNA. TRBV21-1 represents a pseudogene. The CDR3 totals 14 residues. CDR3 DNA: TGTGCCAGCAGGACGACAGGCTACTCCTACGAGCAGTACTTC. This gives the protein CASRTTGYSYEQYF.

The chain employs TRBV27 and TRBJ2-7; perhaps D is TRBD1 or TRBD2 (6 bases each). The CDR3 has 13 amino acids. With 4 bases removed from V and 3 bases from J, the gap between germline ends came to 10 bases. Germline-derived CDR1 and CDR2 are MNHEY and SMNVEV (reference sequence). The CDR3 nucleotides read TGTGCCAGCAGTTGGGGGGCGGGCTACGAGCAGTACTTC. Its translation is CASSWGAGYEQYF.

This chain connects TRBV28 to TRBJ2-5; D remains ambiguous. Matching the DNA end better, TRBJ2-7 makes the J call doubtful. Germline assignment: CDR1 MDHEN and CDR2 SYDVKM. This CDR3 is 11 amino acids long. CDR3 DNA: TGTGCCAGCAGGTTCCGCTACGAGCAGTACTTC. Encoded protein: CASRFRYEQYF.